This T cell receptor beta chain was identified in a study of T cell repertoires in aging, cancer and after chemotherapy. Notes on the study in general: In cancer patients, declining TCR diversity with age involved lost richness and lost evenness. Across the chemotherapy interval, each cancer cohort showed higher median generation probability, suggesting thymic rebound.

This CDR3 has 13 amino acids. Germline CDR1 SGHTA, CDR2 FQGNSA. V lost 3 bases to trimming and J lost 3 bases, with 9 bases between them. Peripheral blood genomic DNA, not sorted cells or RNA, was the template. Rearranged V-D-J TRB sequences were amplified with a mixed TRB-A/B primer pool. TCRdb ran MiXCR on the multiplex PCR reads and lists one entry per CDR3 protein. Of over 10,000 distinct CDR3 sequences in the sample, around 25% were seen once. The table lists this clonotype with a few counts. The antigen is unknown. The chain carries TRBV7-2 and TRBJ2-7; possibly TRBD2 for D (6 bases). This clonotype was sampled from a human donor in good health. Sequencing was performed on blood. This CDR3 reads CASSFGGDYEQYF. The CDR3 DNA sequence: TGTGCCAGCAGCTTTGGCGGGGACTACGAGCAGTACTTC. The complete variable domain, with remaining parts taken from reference TRBV7-2 and TRBJ2-7, reads GAGVSQSPSNKVTEKGKDVELRCDPISGHTALYWYRQSLGQGLEFLIYFQGNSAPDKSGLPSDRFSAERTGGSVSTLTIQRTQQEDSAVYLCASSFGGDYEQYFGPGTRLTVT.